This TCR beta chain was obtained from a study of technical replicates of blood from a handful of donors. CDR1 GTSNPN and CDR2 SVGIG come from the germline V gene (reference sequence). Trimming took off 2 bases at V and 5 bases at J, with 7 bases between the two ends. The CDR3 has 12 amino acids. The data were produced by immunoSEQ multiplex PCR, yet TCRdb's version contains in-frame clones alone and is incomplete. The sample holds roughly 65,000 clones, approximately 84% seen once. V usage is TRBV30 and J usage is TRBJ2-1; D remains unclear. Input material: PBMCs. The clonotype was recovered from a human donor in good health. Some clones in this sample may be carry-over from other donors' samples. The CDR3 spells CAWSPGNNEQFF. As DNA, the CDR3 is TGTGCCTGGAGTCCGGGTAACAATGAGCAGTTCTTC.